The subject of this entry is one T cell receptor beta chain. What it recognizes is unknown. This specimen belongs to a study of memory CD4+ T cells and cytomegalovirus serostatus. About the research overall: Of the healthy Belgian adults, fewer than 10 were CMV seropositive and approximately 25 seronegative. Whole-study results and caveats: Each of 60 to 80 CMV-associated TCRbeta sequences occurred in one to five individuals. Suggested: most of the CMV-linked TCR signature lies in CD4+ memory cells.

The sort gate was single viable CD3+CD4+CD8-CD45RO+ cells for memory CD4+ T cells. As processed by the authors: Out-of-frame sequences were removed, leaving about 2,300,000 distinct TCRbeta sequences. The repertoire was sequenced with immunoSEQ multiplex PCR; TCRdb's copy has only in-frame clones and lacks some. The V and J calls and clone size were taken over from that table, and D and trimming were inferred from the DNA. The table records some 80,000 clones, more than 70% of them present only once. V was clipped by 2 bases and J by 5 bases, with 15 bases between them. The germline V gene has CDR1 SGHAT and CDR2 FQDESV (reference sequence). CDR3 length equals 16 residues.

J is TRBJ1-4 and V is TRBV11-1; D ambiguous. The sequenced sample consisted of memory CD4+ T cells from blood. The sequence was obtained from an adult in good health and CMV-seronegative. CDR3 residues: CASSLTWAETNEKLFF. CDR3 coding DNA: TGTGCCAGCAGCTTAACCTGGGCAGAAACAAATGAAAAACTGTTTTTT.